These 19 T cell receptor beta chains were all obtained from the same sample, sequenced in a study of blood T cell repertoires in COVID-19. Libraries were prepared by immunoSEQ multiplex PCR; TCRdb keeps only in-frame clonotypes and omits some of them. Here the sample spans around 210,000 clones, approximately 91% being singletons. Sequenced material: peripheral blood. The receptors come from a man between 50 and 59 years old with COVID-19, enrolled during active disease.

This chain joins TRBV29-1 and TRBJ2-1, with TRBD2 matching 8 bases. There are 14 residues in the CDR3. CDR1 and CDR2 (germline): SQVTM, ANQGSEA. Trimming took 6 bases from V and 7 from J; bases not matched to a gene: 11. The CDR3 is CSVGAGEDMNEQFF. In DNA, the CDR3 is TGCAGCGTAGGAGCGGGAGAGGATATGAATGAGCAGTTCTTC.

The V gene is TRBV7-8, the J gene TRBJ2-7, with TRBD2 identical over 8 bases. The CDR3 contains 16 residues. J gave up 5 bases and V 1 base, and 10 bases lay outside the gene matches. The germline V gene has CDR1 SGHVS and CDR2 FQNEAQ. The CDR3 region has the DNA TGTGCCAGCAGCTTAGTTGCCGGGAGGGCCACCCACGAGCAGTACTTC. This encodes CASSLVAGRATHEQYF.

The count of this clone is one. The chain recombines TRBV6-2 or TRBV6-3 with TRBJ1-2, with D unclear. The CDR3 runs to 12 residues. Between the trimmed V and J ends, which lost 6 bases and 5 bases, there was a span of 10 bases. Germline loops: CDR1 MNHEY, CDR2 SVGEGT. CDR3 sequence (DNA): TGTGCCAGCAGCCCTAGGAGTTATGGCTACACCTTC. As protein: CASSPRSYGYTF.

The rearrangement links TRBV12-5 to TRBJ2-1; 11 bases line up with TRBD2. The V gene end was trimmed by 6 bases and the J gene end by 2 bases; junction bases not matched to a gene: 3. Germline V gene data show CDR1 as LGHNT and CDR2 as FRNRAP. This CDR3 has 15 amino acids. CDR3 protein: CASGWGLAAYNEQFF. The DNA of the CDR3 is TGTGCTAGTGGCTGGGGACTAGCGGCCTACAATGAGCAGTTCTTC. Together with reference TRBV12-5 and TRBJ2-1, the CDR3 gives the full variable domain: DARVTQTPRHKVTEMGQEVTMRCQPILGHNTVFWYRQTMMQGLELLAYFRNRAPLDDSGMPKDRFSAEMPDATLATLKIQPSEPRDSAVYFCASGWGLAAYNEQFFGPGTRLTVL.

The chain employs TRBV19 and TRBJ1-5; the match to TRBD1 covers 8 bases. The germline V gene has CDR1 LNHDA and CDR2 SQIVND (reference sequence). The CDR3 totals 16 residues. V was clipped by 3 bases and J by 4 bases; unmatched bases: 8. The CDR3 here is CASSIFPGQANQPQHF. CDR3 sequence (DNA): TGTGCCAGTAGTATCTTCCCGGGACAGGCAAATCAGCCCCAGCATTTT.

The chain recombines TRBV19 with TRBJ2-5; 8 bases are shared with TRBD1. Germline assignment: CDR1 LNHDA and CDR2 SQIVND (reference sequence). Trimming at V came to 9 bases and at J to 5 bases, leaving 8 bases not matched to a gene. This CDR3 contains 13 residues. CDR3 sequence reads: CARGQAVGETQYF. The CDR3, as DNA: TGTGCCAGGGGACAGGCCGTGGGGGAGACCCAGTACTTC. Variable domain in full (rest from reference TRBV19 and TRBJ2-5): DGGITQSPKYLFRKEGQNVTLSCEQNLNHDAMYWYRQDPGQGLRLIYYSQIVNDFQKGDIAEGYSVSREKKESFPLTVTSAQKNPTAFYLCARGQAVGETQYFGPGTRLLVL.

The rearrangement links TRBV28 to TRBJ1-5; 7 bases fit TRBD1. Germline V gene data show CDR1 as MDHEN and CDR2 as SYDVKM. The CDR3 contains 15 residues. V trimming: 5 bases; J trimming: 6 bases; junction bases outside the gene matches: 10. CDR3 coding DNA: TGTGCCAGCAGTCAAACCGGGGACAGAAGTCAGCCCCAGCATTTT. It codes for CASSQTGDRSQPQHF.

The chain uses TRBV27 and TRBJ1-2; no definite D call. There are 14 residues in the CDR3. Per germline, CDR1 MNHEY and CDR2 SMNVEV (reference sequence). Trimming took 0 bases from V and 8 from J, leaving 13 bases between them. CDR3 loop: CASSLSSPVKGYTF. DNA of the CDR3: TGTGCCAGCAGTTTATCGAGCCCCGTTAAGGGCTACACCTTC.

The V and J genes are TRBV11-3 and TRBJ2-2; 7 positions match TRBD2. V lost 4 bases to trimming and J lost 4 bases; unmatched junction nucleotides: 9. Looked up from germline, CDR1 is SGHNT and CDR2 is YENEEA. This CDR3 has 16 residues. CDR3 loop: CASSSHAGAGTGELFF. CDR3 DNA sequence: TGTGCCAGCAGCTCCCACGCGGGAGCGGGCACCGGGGAGCTGTTTTTT.

This chain links TRBV24-1 with TRBJ2-2; a weak D match, TRBD1 (5 bases). V was pared by 3 bases and J by 6 bases, with 16 bases between. Germline CDR1 reads KGHDR; CDR2 reads SFDVKD. The CDR3 is 16 amino acids. CDR3 region: CATSDPAGKAAGELFF. DNA of the CDR3: TGTGCCACCAGTGATCCCGCAGGGAAGGCTGCCGGGGAGCTGTTTTTT.

The chain carries TRBV16 and TRBJ2-3; 8 nucleotides match TRBD1. Per the germline V gene, CDR1 is KGHSY and CDR2 is FQNENV. The CDR3 consists of 14 residues. V was pared by 5 bases and J by 1 base, with 2 bases of the junction left unmatched. The CDR3 coding sequence is TGTGCCAGCAGCTCAGGGGGCGGCACAGATACGCAGTATTTT. Protein: CASSSGGGTDTQYF.

In its sample, this clone was seen once. The V and J genes are TRBV6-4 and TRBJ2-1; 11 positions match TRBD1. V was pared by 3 bases and J by 2 bases, with 0 bases of the junction left unmatched. Per the germline V gene, CDR1 is MRHNA and CDR2 is SNTAGT. The CDR3 is 15 residues long. The CDR3 DNA reads TGTGCCAGCAGTGAGGGACAGGGGGCCTACAATGAGCAGTTCTTC. It yields the protein CASSEGQGAYNEQFF.

The chain employs TRBV28 and TRBJ2-7, with 8 bases fitting TRBD1. The CDR3 has 15 amino acids. J was trimmed by 2 bases and V by 5 bases; bases with no gene match: 8. Per the germline V gene, CDR1 is MDHEN and CDR2 is SYDVKM. CDR3 protein: CASSRRTGWTYEQYF. CDR3 sequence (DNA): TGTGCCAGCAGTCGAAGGACAGGGTGGACCTACGAGCAGTACTTC.

The V and J genes are TRBV29-1 and TRBJ1-1, with 8 positions matching TRBD1. CDR1 and CDR2 (germline): SQVTM, ANQGSEA. This CDR3 has 14 residues. V shed 7 bases, J shed 11 bases, and the junction held 18 bases outside the gene matches. Here the CDR3 reads CSADEGQGVGVAFF. In DNA, the CDR3 is TGCAGCGCTGATGAAGGACAGGGAGTAGGGGTTGCTTTCTTT. Based on the CDR3 plus reference TRBV29-1 and TRBJ1-1, the full variable domain is SAVISQKPSRDICQRGTSLTIQCQVDSQVTMMFWYRQQPGQSLTLIATANQGSEATYESGFVIDKFPISRPNLTFSTLTVSNMSPEDSSIYLCSADEGQGVGVAFFGQGTRLTVV.

This chain links TRBV12-3 or TRBV12-4 with TRBJ2-6; D unclear. V was pared by 8 bases and J by 3 bases, with 8 bases between. This CDR3 spans 13 amino acids. CDR3 amino acids: CASFTNGANVLTF. Written as DNA, the CDR3 is TGTGCCAGCTTTACTAATGGGGCCAACGTCCTGACTTTC.

The genes are TRBV4-2 and TRBJ1-3, with D possibly matching TRBD1 (6 bases). This CDR3 is built from 16 residues. Trimming shortened V by 0 bases and J by 7 bases, and 16 bases separated the two germline ends. Germline V gives CDR1 LGHNA, CDR2 YNFKEQ. CDR3 sequence reads: CASSQEGTGLSNTIYF. CDR3 coding DNA: TGTGCCAGCAGCCAAGAGGGAACAGGGTTGTCGAACACCATATATTTT.

The gene calls are TRBV29-1 and TRBJ2-7; D is possibly TRBD1 (5 bases). The CDR3 runs to 11 residues. Germline V gene lookup returns CDR1 SQVTM and CDR2 ANQGSEA. V was clipped by 4 bases and J by 4 bases, with 8 bases between them. The CDR3 coding sequence is TGCAGCGTTGTTACAGGTTACGAGCAGTACTTC. Translation: CSVVTGYEQYF.

J is TRBJ2-7 and V is TRBV6-5; 13 bases fit TRBD2. The CDR3 has 14 residues. The V gene end was trimmed by 6 bases and the J gene end by 6 bases; junction bases not matched to a gene: 5. The germline CDR1 and CDR2 sequences are MNHEY and SVGAGI. The CDR3 loop reads CASRGLAGLSEQYF. The DNA of the CDR3 is TGTGCCAGCAGGGGACTAGCGGGACTTTCCGAGCAGTACTTC.

The gene calls are TRBV4-2 and TRBJ1-2, with D possibly being TRBD1 (5 bases). Germline V lookup: CDR1 LGHNA, CDR2 YNFKEQ. Trimming removed 0 bases at V and 8 bases at J, with 16 bases between. The CDR3 spans 15 residues. CDR3 sequence (DNA): TGTGCCAGCAGCCAAGATGGCAGGGCCCACCGGGGCTACACCTTC. Protein: CASSQDGRAHRGYTF.